The rows below give T cell receptor beta chains drawn from one sample of a study of regulatory T cells in long-lasting Graves disease. TCRdb called the multiplex PCR reads again in MiXCR, with one record for every CDR3 protein. The data contain over 300,000 distinct CDR3 sequences, roughly 15% of them seen just once; the ten biggest clones take up 20% to 25%. Specimen: peripheral blood mononuclear cells (PBMCs), collected at new diagnosis, from a patient treated with antithyroid drugs. The source is a female donor with Graves disease. The CDR3 runs from the conserved cysteine through the conserved F or W. Each record gives: J gene, D gene, V gene, CDR3 protein. D genes are given only for firm matches.

>TRBJ2-2|TRBD1|TRBV7-9
CASSSTGTGLSANTGELFF
>TRBJ2-1|TRBD1|TRBV20-1
CSARVTGQGALGEDNEQFF
>TRBJ2-4|.|TRBV20-1
CSARAPPVTKNIQHF
>TRBJ1-1|TRBD1|TRBV28
CASRSGQGAMNTEAFF
>TRBJ2-1|TRBD2|TRBV5-1
CASSLVSSGGRNEQFF
>TRBJ2-1|TRBD1|TRBV29-1
CSVEFNLDRGVLNEQFF
>TRBJ1-5|.|TRBV9
CASSVLDSNQPQHF
>TRBJ2-7|TRBD1|TRBV6-2/TRBV6-3
CASSEALGTGVWEQYF
>TRBJ1-1|.|TRBV7-9
CASSLVGRTRNTEAFF
>TRBJ1-1|.|TRBV9
CASSAIAAWGGLNTEAFF
>TRBJ1-1|.|TRBV28
CATLGVQNTEAFF
>TRBJ1-1|.|TRBV2
CASTAFEAFF
>TRBJ2-4|.|TRBV5-1
CASSLGRFPAKNIQYF
>TRBJ2-5|TRBD1|TRBV7-8
CATSGGEETQYF
>TRBJ2-5|.|TRBV4-3
CASSQDLQASQYF
>TRBJ2-1|.|TRBV11-2
CASSLSDHLGEQFF
>TRBJ2-5|.|TRBV6-2/TRBV6-3
CASSFGRLQETQYF
>TRBJ2-2|.|TRBV28
CASSLGLGTGELFF
>TRBJ2-5|TRBD1|TRBV28
CASTPGGRTQETQYF
>TRBJ1-6|.|TRBV6-2/TRBV6-3
CASSYSRGLRSPLHF
>TRBJ1-3|.|TRBV13
CASSSEGPRNTIYF
>TRBJ1-2|.|TRBV29-1
CSVEDVTVNYGYTF
>TRBJ1-3|.|TRBV20-1
CSAKPEGLRHTIYF
>TRBJ2-1|.|TRBV6-1
CASSPTTVYNEQFF
>TRBJ2-7|.|TRBV27
CASSPERGSSYEQYF
>TRBJ2-1|TRBD2|TRBV6-1
CASRTGGASGKNEQFF
>TRBJ2-7|.|TRBV12-3/TRBV12-4
CASSRTGGGFYEQYF
>TRBJ2-7|TRBD1|TRBV2
CASTLTGPSYEQYF
>TRBJ1-3|.|TRBV27
CASSSLQGVIGNTIYF